Below are 19 T cell receptor beta chains sequenced from a single sample in a study of CD8+ T cells in alopecia areata. Extracted RNA was reverse transcribed into cDNA, the sequencing template. Profiled with immunoSEQ multiplex PCR; TCRdb holds only in-frame clones, not every one. The table records 93,000 or so clones, approximately 52% of them present only once. The sample was CD4+ T cells sorted from blood. The receptors stem from a human donor in good health.

The rearrangement links TRBV4-2 to TRBJ2-2; unclear D gene. Trimming shortened V by 4 bases and J by 6 bases, and 6 bases separated the two germline ends. This CDR3 contains 12 residues. The germline V gene encodes CDR1 LGHNA and CDR2 YNFKEQ. CDR3 DNA sequence: TGTGCCAGCAGCCTTGGACCCGGGGAGCTGTTTTTT. Translated, it gives CASSLGPGELFF.

This clone has just a few counts. The chain links TRBV25-1 to TRBJ2-7; possibly TRBD1 for D (6 bases). The germline V gene encodes CDR1 MGHDK and CDR2 SYGVNS. V was cut by 1 base and J by 1 base, with 11 bases left in between. This CDR3 is 15 amino acids long. The CDR3 here is CASSESGTRSYEQYF. In DNA, the CDR3 is TGTGCCAGCAGTGAATCCGGGACAAGGTCCTACGAGCAGTACTTC.

The chain joins TRBV29-1 to TRBJ2-5; no reliable D call. Trimming took 4 bases from V and 5 from J, leaving 20 bases between them. CDR1 is SQVTM and CDR2 is ANQGSEA in the germline V gene. The CDR3 covers 15 residues. DNA for the CDR3: TGCAGCGTTGCTGTGTATAAGAGTCGTGGGGAGACCCAGTACTTC. This translates into CSVAVYKSRGETQYF. The full variable domain, rest sourced from reference TRBV29-1 and TRBJ2-5, is SAVISQKPSRDICQRGTSLTIQCQVDSQVTMMFWYRQQPGQSLTLIATANQGSEATYESGFVIDKFPISRPNLTFSTLTVSNMSPEDSSIYLCSVAVYKSRGETQYFGPGTRLLVL.

The genes are TRBV7-9 and TRBJ2-2; possible D gene TRBD2, 5 bases. CDR3 length: 14 residues. Trimming pared 5 bases from V and 5 bases from J, leaving 12 bases between. Germline loops: CDR1 SEHNR, CDR2 FQNEAQ (reference sequence). CDR3 region: CASSETRDTGELFF. The CDR3 nucleotides are TGTGCCAGCAGCGAGACCCGGGATACCGGGGAGCTGTTTTTT.

J is TRBJ2-5 and V is TRBV5-1; D unclear. V dropped 5 bases and J dropped 5 bases, with 10 bases sitting between them. This CDR3 is 12 amino acids long. Per the germline V gene, CDR1 is SGHRS and CDR2 is YFSETQ. CDR3 protein: CASRRTGETQYF. CDR3 bases: TGCGCCAGCAGACGTACCGGGGAGACCCAGTACTTC.

This clone has only a few counts. This chain links TRBV5-1 with TRBJ1-1; 10 bases map to TRBD1. Germline CDR1 SGHRS, CDR2 YFSETQ. V dropped 1 base and J dropped 8; count of bases not matched to a gene: 8. The CDR3 length is 15 residues. The CDR3 region has the DNA TGCGCCAGCAGCTTGTTGGGACAGGGGCTTTCCGAAGCTTTCTTT. Protein product: CASSLLGQGLSEAFF.

The chain combines TRBV28 with TRBJ2-7; 9 bases match TRBD2. The V segment lost 5 bases and the J segment 2 bases; nucleotides outside the gene matches: 4. From germline, CDR1 is MDHEN and CDR2 SYDVKM. The CDR3 totals 14 residues. This CDR3 reads CASSRAGGAYEQYF. In nucleotides, the CDR3 is TGTGCCAGCAGTCGAGCGGGGGGCGCCTACGAGCAGTACTTC.

This clone was detected once. The V and J genes are TRBV27 and TRBJ2-5, with D unresolved. The CDR3 sequence is 13 residues long. V lost 5 bases, J lost 2 bases, and 9 bases lay in between. CDR1 and CDR2 from the germline V gene are MNHEY and SMNVEV (reference sequence). The CDR3 loop is CASSTRLQETQYF. DNA of the CDR3: TGTGCCAGCAGTACGCGGTTACAAGAGACCCAGTACTTC.

The gene calls are TRBV30 and TRBJ2-1; tentative D call: TRBD2 (5 bases). The germline V gene has CDR1 GTSNPN and CDR2 SVGIG (reference sequence). The CDR3 covers 13 residues. V lost 8 bases, J lost 3 bases, and 14 bases lay in between. CDR3: CAGRRANYNEQFF. The CDR3 DNA sequence: TGTGCCGGAAGGCGGGCTAACTACAATGAGCAGTTCTTC.

This clone appeared a few times. The chain combines TRBV7-2 with TRBJ2-5; 9 bases are a match to TRBD1. Germline CDR1 and CDR2: SGHTA and FQGNSA. The CDR3 sequence is 14 residues long. V was clipped by 8 bases and J by 2 bases; unmatched bases: 6. The CDR3 DNA reads TGTGCCAGCGGACAGGGGCTAAGGCAAGAGACCCAGTACTTC. This sequence encodes CASGQGLRQETQYF. Looking up the rest from reference TRBV7-2 and TRBJ2-5 gives the full variable domain: GAGVSQSPSNKVTEKGKDVELRCDPISGHTALYWYRQSLGQGLEFLIYFQGNSAPDKSGLPSDRFSAERTGGSVSTLTIQRTQQEDSAVYLCASGQGLRQETQYFGPGTRLLVL.

The chain joins TRBV30 to TRBJ2-7; D remains unclear. The CDR3 is 15 residues long. Germline CDR1 and CDR2: GTSNPN and SVGIG (reference sequence). The V gene lost 0 bases and the J gene lost 3 bases, with 15 bases spanning the gap. The CDR3 loop is CAWSVGHSALYEQYF. CDR3 DNA: TGTGCCTGGAGTGTTGGCCACTCCGCACTCTACGAGCAGTACTTC.

This clone has only a few counts. The rearrangement links TRBV19 to TRBJ1-1, with 8 bases that match TRBD1. Germline V lookup: CDR1 LNHDA, CDR2 SQIVND (reference sequence). V shed 8 bases and J 5 bases; nucleotides not matched to a gene: 19. The CDR3 runs to 17 residues. CDR3 in amino acids: CASARNPRRRQGTEAFF. The CDR3 coding sequence is TGTGCCAGTGCAAGGAACCCTCGCCGGAGACAGGGGACTGAAGCTTTCTTT.

The rearrangement links TRBV7-2 to TRBJ2-7, with D perhaps matching TRBD1 (7 bases). Per germline, CDR1 SGHTA and CDR2 FQGNSA. V was clipped by 4 bases and J by 7 bases, with 17 bases between them. This CDR3 spans 14 amino acids. CDR3 region: CASSSRKGAGEQYF. The DNA for the CDR3 is TGTGCCAGCAGCTCCAGAAAGGGGGCGGGGGAGCAGTACTTC.

The chain links TRBV7-2 to TRBJ1-2, with TRBD1 as a possible D gene (6 bases). The germline gives CDR1 SGHTA, CDR2 FQGNSA. This CDR3 spans 13 amino acids. V was trimmed by 2 bases and J by 4 bases, leaving 8 bases between them. The CDR3 DNA reads as TGTGCCAGCAGCTTAAACAGGGCCTATGGCTACACCTTC. It encodes CASSLNRAYGYTF.

The CDR3 protein is CACSPGPTTYEQYF. CDR3 DNA sequence: TGTGCCTGTTCCCCAGGACCCACTACCTACGAGCAGTACTTC. J is TRBJ2-7 and V is TRBV30; D remains ambiguous. Germline lookup yields CDR1 GTSNPN and CDR2 SVGIG (reference sequence). Trimming left V 6 bases short and J 2 bases short, with 17 bases between. The CDR3 contains 14 residues.

The table lists this clone with a count of one. The chain uses TRBV30 and TRBJ2-7, with D perhaps being TRBD1 or TRBD2 (6 bases each). This CDR3 contains 15 residues. Trimming shortened V by 3 bases and J by 0 bases, and 15 bases separated the two germline ends. Per the germline V gene, CDR1 is GTSNPN and CDR2 is SVGIG (reference sequence). CDR3 sequence (DNA): TGTGCCTGGAGGGACGAGGGGGGCTACTCCTACGAGCAGTACTTC. Protein sequence: CAWRDEGGYSYEQYF.

This sequence joins TRBV4-2 and TRBJ2-3, with D perhaps matching TRBD2 (5 bases). V lost 5 bases, J lost 0 bases, and 12 bases lay in between. The CDR3 sequence is 15 residues long. In germline, CDR1 is LGHNA, CDR2 YNFKEQ. The CDR3 loop reads CASSSRTLSTDTQYF. DNA for the CDR3: TGTGCCAGCAGCTCGCGGACTCTTAGCACAGATACGCAGTATTTT.

As to this clone: This sample includes further DNA sequences coding for the same CDR3. The chain is built from TRBV29-1 and TRBJ2-5; 7 positions match TRBD1. The CDR3 is made up of 12 amino acids. The V gene end was trimmed by 5 bases and the J gene end by 4 bases; junction bases not matched to a gene: 4. Germline CDR1 and CDR2: SQVTM and ANQGSEA. CDR3 sequence: CSVRQGAETQYF. In DNA form, the CDR3 reads TGCAGCGTTCGACAGGGAGCAGAGACCCAGTACTTC.

The chain joins TRBV2 to TRBJ1-1; D may be TRBD1 (5 bases). CDR3 length equals 14 residues. Trimming left V 6 bases short and J 0 bases short, with 11 bases between. In germline, CDR1 is SNHLY, CDR2 FYNNEI. The DNA of the CDR3 is TGTGCCAGCAGACCAGGGTTTATGAACACTGAAGCTTTCTTT. Its protein product is CASRPGFMNTEAFF.